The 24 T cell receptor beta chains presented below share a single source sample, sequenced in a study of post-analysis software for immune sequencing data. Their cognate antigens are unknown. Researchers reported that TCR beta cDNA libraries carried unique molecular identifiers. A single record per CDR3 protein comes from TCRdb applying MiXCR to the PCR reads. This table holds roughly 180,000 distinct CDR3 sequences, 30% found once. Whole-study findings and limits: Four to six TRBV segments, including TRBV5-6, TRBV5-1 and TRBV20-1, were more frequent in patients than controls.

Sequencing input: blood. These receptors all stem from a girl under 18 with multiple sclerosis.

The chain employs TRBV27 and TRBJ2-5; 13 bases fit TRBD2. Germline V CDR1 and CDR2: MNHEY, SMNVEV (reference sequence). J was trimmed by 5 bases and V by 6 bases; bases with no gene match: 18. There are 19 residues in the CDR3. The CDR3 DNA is TGTGCCAGCAGCTTGGAGTGGGGACTAGCGGGATTGCCGCGGGAGACCCAGTACTTC. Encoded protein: CASSLEWGLAGLPRETQYF.

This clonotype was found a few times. CDR3 protein: CSSRTGGTTEAFF. The CDR3 DNA is TGCAGCTCGAGGACAGGGGGCACCACTGAAGCTTTCTTT. The chain links TRBV29-1 to TRBJ1-1, with 11 bases lining up with TRBD1. CDR3 length: 13 amino acids. Trimming took 8 bases from V and 4 from J; bases not matched to a gene: 6. The germline gives CDR1 SQVTM, CDR2 ANQGSEA.

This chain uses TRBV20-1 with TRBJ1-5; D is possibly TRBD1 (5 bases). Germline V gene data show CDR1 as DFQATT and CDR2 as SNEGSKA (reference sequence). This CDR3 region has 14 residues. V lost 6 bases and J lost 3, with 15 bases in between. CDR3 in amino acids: CSALGGYDNQPQHF. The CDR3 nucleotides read TGCAGTGCGCTCGGGGGGTATGACAATCAGCCCCAGCATTTT.

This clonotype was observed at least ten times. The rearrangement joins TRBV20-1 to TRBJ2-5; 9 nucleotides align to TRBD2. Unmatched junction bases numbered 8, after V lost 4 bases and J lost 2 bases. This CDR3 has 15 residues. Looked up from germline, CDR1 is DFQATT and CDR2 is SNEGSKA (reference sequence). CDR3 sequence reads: CSATSGTSPQETQYF. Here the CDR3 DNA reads TGCAGTGCTACGTCCGGGACTAGCCCTCAAGAGACCCAGTACTTC.

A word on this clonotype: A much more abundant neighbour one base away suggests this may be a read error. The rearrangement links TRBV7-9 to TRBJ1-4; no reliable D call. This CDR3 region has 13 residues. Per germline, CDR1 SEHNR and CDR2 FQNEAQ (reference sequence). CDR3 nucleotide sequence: TGTGCCAGCAGCTTAGTAGATTGGGAAAAACGGTTTTTT. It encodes CASSLVDWEKRFF.

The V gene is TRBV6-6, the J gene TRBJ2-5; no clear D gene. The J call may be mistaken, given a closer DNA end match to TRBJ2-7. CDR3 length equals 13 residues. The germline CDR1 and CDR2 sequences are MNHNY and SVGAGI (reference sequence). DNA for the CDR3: TGTGCCAGCAGTCCTCTGCTCTCCTACGAGCAGTACTTC. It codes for CASSPLLSYEQYF.

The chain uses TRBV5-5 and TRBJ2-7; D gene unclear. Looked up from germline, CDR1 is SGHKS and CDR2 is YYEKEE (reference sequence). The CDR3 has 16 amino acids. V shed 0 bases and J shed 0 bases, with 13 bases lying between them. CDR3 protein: CASSLGTDLFSYEQYF. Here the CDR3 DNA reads TGTGCCAGCAGCTTGGGGACCGACCTGTTCTCCTACGAGCAGTACTTC. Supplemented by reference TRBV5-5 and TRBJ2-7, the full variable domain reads DAGVTQSPTHLIKTRGQQVTLRCSPISGHKSVSWYQQVLGQGPQFIFQYYEKEERGRGNFPDRFSARQFPNYSSELNVNALLLGDSALYLCASSLGTDLFSYEQYFGPGTRLTVT.

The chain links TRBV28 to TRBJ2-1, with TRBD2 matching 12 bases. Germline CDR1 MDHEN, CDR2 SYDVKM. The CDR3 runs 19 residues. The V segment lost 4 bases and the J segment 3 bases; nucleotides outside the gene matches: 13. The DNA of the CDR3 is TGTGCCAGCAGTTCCCTCCTTACCGGACTAGCGGGACTCTACAATGAGCAGTTCTTC. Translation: CASSSLLTGLAGLYNEQFF.

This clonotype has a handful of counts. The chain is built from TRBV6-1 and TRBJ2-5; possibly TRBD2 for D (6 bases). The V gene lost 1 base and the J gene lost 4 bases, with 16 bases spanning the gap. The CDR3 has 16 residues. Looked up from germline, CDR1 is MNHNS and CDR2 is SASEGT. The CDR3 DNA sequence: TGTGCCAGCAGTGAAGACGTAAAGGGAGGAGGAGAGACCCAGTACTTC. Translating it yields CASSEDVKGGGETQYF.

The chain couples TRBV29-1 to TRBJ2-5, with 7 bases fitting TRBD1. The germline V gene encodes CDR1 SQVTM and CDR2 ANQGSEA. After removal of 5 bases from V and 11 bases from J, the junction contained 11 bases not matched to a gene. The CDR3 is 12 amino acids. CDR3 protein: CSVMTGRNEQYF. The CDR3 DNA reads TGCAGCGTTATGACAGGGCGAAATGAGCAGTACTTC.

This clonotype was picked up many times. CDR3 in amino acids: CASSQVGVSIDEQFF. The CDR3, as DNA: TGTGCCAGCAGCCAAGTAGGGGTATCTATCGATGAGCAGTTCTTC. The chain employs TRBV7-3 and TRBJ2-1; D perhaps matches TRBD1 (5 bases). The V gene's germline CDR1 is SGHTA and CDR2 FQGTGA. Trimming shortened V by 5 bases and J by 8 bases, and 19 bases separated the two germline ends. This CDR3 spans 15 amino acids.

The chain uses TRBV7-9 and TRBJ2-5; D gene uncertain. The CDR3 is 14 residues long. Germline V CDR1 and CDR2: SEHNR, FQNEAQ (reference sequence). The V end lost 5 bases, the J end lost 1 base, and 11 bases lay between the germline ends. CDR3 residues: CASSANTAQETQYF. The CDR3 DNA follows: TGTGCCAGCAGCGCCAACACTGCCCAAGAGACCCAGTACTTC.

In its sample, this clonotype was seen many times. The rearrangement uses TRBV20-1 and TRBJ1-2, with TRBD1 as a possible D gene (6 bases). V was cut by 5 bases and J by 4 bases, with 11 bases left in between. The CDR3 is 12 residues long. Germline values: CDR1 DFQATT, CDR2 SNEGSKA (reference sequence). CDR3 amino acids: CSAAGAGYGYTF. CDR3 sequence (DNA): TGCAGTGCTGCGGGGGCGGGCTATGGCTACACCTTC.

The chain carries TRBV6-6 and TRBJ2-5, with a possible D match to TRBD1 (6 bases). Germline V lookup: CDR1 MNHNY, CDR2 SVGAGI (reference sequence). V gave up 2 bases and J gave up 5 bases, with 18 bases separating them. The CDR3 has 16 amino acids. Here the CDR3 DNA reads TGTGCCAGCAGTTACAGGGGGATATTGGTCGAGGAGACCCAGTACTTC. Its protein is CASSYRGILVEETQYF.

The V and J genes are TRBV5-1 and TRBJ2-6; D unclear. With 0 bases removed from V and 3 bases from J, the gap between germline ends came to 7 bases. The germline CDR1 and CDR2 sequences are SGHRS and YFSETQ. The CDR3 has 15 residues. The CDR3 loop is CASSLETNGANVLTF. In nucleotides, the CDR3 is TGCGCCAGCAGCTTGGAGACAAATGGGGCCAACGTCCTGACTTTC. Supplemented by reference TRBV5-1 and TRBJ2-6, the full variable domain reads KAGVTQTPRYLIKTRGQQVTLSCSPISGHRSVSWYQQTPGQGLQFLFEYFSETQRNKGNFPGRFSGRQFSNSRSEMNVSTLELGDSALYLCASSLETNGANVLTFGAGSRLTVL.

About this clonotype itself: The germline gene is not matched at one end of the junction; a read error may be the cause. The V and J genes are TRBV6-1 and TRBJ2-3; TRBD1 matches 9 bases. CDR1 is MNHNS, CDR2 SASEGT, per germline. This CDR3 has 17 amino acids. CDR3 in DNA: TGTGCCAGCAGCCCGACAGGGGGAGCGGGACTCACAGGTACGCAGTATTTT. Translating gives CASSPTGGAGLTGTQYF.

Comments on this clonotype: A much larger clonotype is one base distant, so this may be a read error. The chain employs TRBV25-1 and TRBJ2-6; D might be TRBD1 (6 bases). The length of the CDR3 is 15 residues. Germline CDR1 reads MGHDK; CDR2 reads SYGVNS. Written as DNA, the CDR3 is TGTGCCAGCAGTGATGGGGGCGTTGGGGCCAACGTCCCGACTTTC. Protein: CASSDGGVGANVPTF.

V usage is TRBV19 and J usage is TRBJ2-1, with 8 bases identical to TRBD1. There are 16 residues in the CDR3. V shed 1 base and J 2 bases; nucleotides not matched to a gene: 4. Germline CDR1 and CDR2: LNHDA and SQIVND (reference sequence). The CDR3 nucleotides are TGTGCCAGTAGTATAGTGGGACAGGTTACCTACAATGAGCAGTTCTTC. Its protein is CASSIVGQVTYNEQFF. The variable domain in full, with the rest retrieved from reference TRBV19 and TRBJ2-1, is DGGITQSPKYLFRKEGQNVTLSCEQNLNHDAMYWYRQDPGQGLRLIYYSQIVNDFQKGDIAEGYSVSREKKESFPLTVTSAQKNPTAFYLCASSIVGQVTYNEQFFGPGTRLTVL.

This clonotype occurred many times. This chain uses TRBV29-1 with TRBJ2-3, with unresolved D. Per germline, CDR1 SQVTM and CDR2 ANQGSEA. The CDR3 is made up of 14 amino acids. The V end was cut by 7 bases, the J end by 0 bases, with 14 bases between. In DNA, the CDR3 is TGCAGCGCTGTACGTCTGTCTAGCACAGATACGCAGTATTTT. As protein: CSAVRLSSTDTQYF.

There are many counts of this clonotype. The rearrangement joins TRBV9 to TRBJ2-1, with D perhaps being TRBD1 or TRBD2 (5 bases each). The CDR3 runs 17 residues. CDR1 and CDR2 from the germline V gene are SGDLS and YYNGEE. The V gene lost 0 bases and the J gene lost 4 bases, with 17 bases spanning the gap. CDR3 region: CASSVGVGPLKYNEQFF. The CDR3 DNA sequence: TGTGCCAGCAGCGTAGGGGTGGGACCCCTTAAATACAATGAGCAGTTCTTC.

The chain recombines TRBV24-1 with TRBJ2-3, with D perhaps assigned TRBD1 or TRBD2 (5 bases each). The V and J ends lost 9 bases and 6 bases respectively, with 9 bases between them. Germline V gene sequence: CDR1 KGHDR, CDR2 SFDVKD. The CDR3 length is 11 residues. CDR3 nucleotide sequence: TGTGCCACCGGGACGCAGGATACGCAGTATTTT. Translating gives CATGTQDTQYF.

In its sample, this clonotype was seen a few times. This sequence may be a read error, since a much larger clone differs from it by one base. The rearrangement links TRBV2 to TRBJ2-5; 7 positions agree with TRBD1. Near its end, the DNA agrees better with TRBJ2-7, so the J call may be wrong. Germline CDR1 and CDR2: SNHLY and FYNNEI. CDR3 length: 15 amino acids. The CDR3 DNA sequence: TGTGCCAGCAGTGTCGACAGGGTGGGTAGTCGCGAGCAGTACTTC. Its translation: CASSVDRVGSREQYF.

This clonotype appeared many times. In nucleotides, the CDR3 is TGTGCCAGCAGCAATCCCAGGACAGGGGGCCAAGAGACCCAGTACTTC. It specifies CASSNPRTGGQETQYF. V is TRBV6-6 and J is TRBJ2-5; 10 nucleotides match TRBD1. The germline V gene encodes CDR1 MNHNY and CDR2 SVGAGI (reference sequence). J was trimmed by 1 base and V by 6 bases; bases with no gene match: 8. The CDR3 runs 16 residues.

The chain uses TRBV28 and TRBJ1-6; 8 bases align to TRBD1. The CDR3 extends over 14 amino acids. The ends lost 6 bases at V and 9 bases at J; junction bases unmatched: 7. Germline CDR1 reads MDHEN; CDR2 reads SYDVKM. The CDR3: CASSLDREASPLHF. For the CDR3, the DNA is TGTGCCAGCAGCCTGGACAGGGAAGCTTCACCCCTCCACTTT.